These 10 T cell receptor beta chains were all obtained from the same sample, sequenced in a study of response to subunit inactivated influenza vaccine. TCRdb fed the RT-PCR reads into MiXCR, producing one record per CDR3 protein. The repertoire has 200,000 to 250,000 distinct CDR3 sequences, 12% of them found once; the top ten carry less than 8.5%. The sample here was non-naive T cells sorted from PBMCs, taken 14 days before vaccination. The receptor set was obtained from a man between 45 and 60 years old who received an inactivated influenza vaccine.

The genes are TRBV7-8 and TRBJ1-5; possibly TRBD1 for D (6 bases). The V gene lost 1 base and the J gene lost 6 bases, with 13 bases spanning the gap. The CDR3 runs to 15 residues. CDR1 and CDR2 (germline): SGHVS, FQNEAQ. The CDR3: CASSLVGGGRQPQHF. CDR3 DNA: TGTGCCAGCAGCTTAGTTGGGGGGGGCCGTCAGCCCCAGCATTTT.

The table lists this clonotype with a few counts. V and J are TRBV5-1 and TRBJ2-3; D not certain. Germline CDR1 SGHRS, CDR2 YFSETQ. The CDR3 contains 14 residues. The V gene lost 0 bases and the J gene lost 1 base, with 6 bases spanning the gap. CDR3 DNA sequence: TGCGCCAGCAGCTTGGCAGTCGGCACAGATACGCAGTATTTT. Translated, it gives CASSLAVGTDTQYF.

The chain links TRBV18 to TRBJ2-7, with a possible D match to TRBD2 (5 bases). Germline lookup yields CDR1 KGHSH and CDR2 LQKENI. Trimming cost V 3 bases and J 5 bases, with 11 bases left between them. The CDR3 runs 13 residues. The CDR3 here is CASSPRGLNEQYF. The CDR3 coding sequence is TGTGCCAGCTCACCTAGAGGGCTCAACGAGCAGTACTTC. Full variable domain (remainder filled in from reference TRBV18 and TRBJ2-7): NAGVMQNPRHLVRRRGQEARLRCSPMKGHSHVYWYRQLPEEGLKFMVYLQKENIIDESGMPKERFSAEFPKEGPSILRIQQVVRGDSAAYFCASSPRGLNEQYFGPGTRLTVT.

This clonotype was seen a handful of times. The J gene is TRBJ2-7, the V gene TRBV10-3, with 9 bases lining up with TRBD1. The junction had 5 bases not matched to a gene; V was cut back by 6 bases and J by 2 bases. CDR1 ENHRY and CDR2 SYGVKD come from the germline V gene. CDR3 size: 14 residues. The CDR3 sequence: CAISGTGRPYEQYF. CDR3 DNA: TGTGCCATCAGCGGGACAGGGCGGCCCTACGAGCAGTACTTC.

This clonotype has only a few counts. V usage is TRBV6-1 and J usage is TRBJ1-2; D not certain. The CDR3 loop spans 16 amino acids. Germline V lookup: CDR1 MNHNS, CDR2 SASEGT. V gave up 5 bases and J gave up 3 bases, with 19 bases separating them. The CDR3 DNA sequence: TGTGCCAGCAGTCGCGCCTCGCTGGCCCTCGACTATGGCTACACCTTC. The encoded protein is CASSRASLALDYGYTF.

The V and J genes are TRBV20-1 and TRBJ2-6; D gene uncertain. V was shortened by 3 bases and J by 3 bases, with 3 bases between the two germline ends. The germline V gene encodes CDR1 DFQATT and CDR2 SNEGSKA (reference sequence). The CDR3 runs 12 residues. The CDR3 reads CSASGGANVLTF. The CDR3 coding sequence is TGCAGTGCTAGTGGTGGGGCCAACGTCCTGACTTTC.

This clonotype was detected a few times. The chain combines TRBV20-1 with TRBJ2-1, with a tentative D call TRBD2 (6 bases). Germline-derived CDR1 and CDR2 are DFQATT and SNEGSKA (reference sequence). With 2 bases removed from V and 6 bases from J, the gap between germline ends came to 20 bases. The CDR3 contains 16 residues. The CDR3 region has the DNA TGCAGTGCTAGATCCTTTCTCGGGAGCGAGGGCAATGAGCAGTTCTTC. This sequence encodes CSARSFLGSEGNEQFF.

The chain uses TRBV30 and TRBJ2-3; 8 bases agree with TRBD1. There are 16 residues in the CDR3. CDR1 and CDR2 from the germline V gene are GTSNPN and SVGIG (reference sequence). J gave up 0 bases and V 5 bases, and 10 bases lay outside the gene matches. The CDR3 spells CAWYNPGGSSTDTQYF. The DNA of the CDR3 is TGTGCCTGGTATAACCCAGGGGGCTCTAGCACAGATACGCAGTATTTT.

The chain is built from TRBV7-2 and TRBJ2-1; weak D call: TRBD2 (6 bases). Germline V gene lookup returns CDR1 SGHTA and CDR2 FQGNSA. The V end lost 5 bases, the J end lost 7 bases, and 21 bases lay between the germline ends. CDR3 size: 16 residues. Here the CDR3 DNA reads TGTGCCAGCAGCCCCCTCGGGGGAACCGGGATGAATGAGCAGTTCTTC. This codes for CASSPLGGTGMNEQFF.

The rearrangement joins TRBV28 to TRBJ1-2; tentatively, D is TRBD1 (5 bases). Germline assignment: CDR1 MDHEN and CDR2 SYDVKM. Trimming took off 7 bases at V and 4 bases at J, with 16 bases between the two ends. There are 14 residues in the CDR3. The CDR3 is CASTPGTYGYGYTF. The CDR3 DNA sequence: TGTGCCAGCACCCCTGGGACCTACGGCTATGGCTACACCTTC.